This T cell receptor beta chain stems from a study of T cells in Graves' hyperthyroidism and ophthalmopathy. Study-wide points: Progression to ophthalmopathy was predicted a median of 6.5 months early.

RNA transcripts provided the source from which TCR beta CDR3 regions were amplified. HTBI primers were used for first-round RT-PCR of the TCR CDR3. Using its own MiXCR run on the multiplex PCR reads, TCRdb lists one record per CDR3 protein. The sample lists approximately 520,000 distinct CDR3 sequences; 24% were seen once. This clonotype occurred many times. Its antigen is unidentified. The study excluded patients with uncontrolled infection, other autoimmune disease, pregnancy or lactation. Diagnostic decisions used clinical symptoms, serum thyroxine and TRAb, thyroid ultrasound and orbital computed tomography. The receptor's source is a woman aged 30 to 39 with Graves' ophthalmopathy. Input material: blood.

DNA of the CDR3: TGTGCCAGCAGGCGGACAGGGAGCGGCTCACCCCTCCACTTT. It codes for CASRRTGSGSPLHF. The chain carries TRBV6-1 and TRBJ1-6, with 8 nucleotides matching TRBD1. The CDR3 length is 14 residues. After removal of 6 bases from V and 10 bases from J, the junction contained 8 bases not matched to a gene. CDR1 and CDR2 (germline): MNHNS, SASEGT.